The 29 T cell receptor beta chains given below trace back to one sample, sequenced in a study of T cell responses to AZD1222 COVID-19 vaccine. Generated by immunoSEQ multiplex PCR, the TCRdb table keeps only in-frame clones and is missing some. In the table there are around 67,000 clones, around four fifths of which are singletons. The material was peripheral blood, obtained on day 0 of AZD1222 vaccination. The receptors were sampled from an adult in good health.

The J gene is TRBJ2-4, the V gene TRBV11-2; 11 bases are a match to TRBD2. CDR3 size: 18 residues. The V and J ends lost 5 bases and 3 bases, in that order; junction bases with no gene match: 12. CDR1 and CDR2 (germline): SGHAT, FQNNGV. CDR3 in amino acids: CASSPGTSGAESKNIQYF. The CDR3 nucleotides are TGTGCCAGCAGCCCCGGGACTAGCGGAGCAGAAAGCAAAAACATTCAGTACTTC.

CDR3 protein: CASSLTGLDTEAFF. The CDR3 region has the DNA TGTGCCAGCAGCCTGACAGGGTTGGACACTGAAGCTTTCTTT. The chain links TRBV5-5 to TRBJ1-1, with 7 bases identical to TRBD1. In germline, CDR1 is SGHKS, CDR2 YYEKEE (reference sequence). V was clipped by 4 bases and J by 3 bases; unmatched bases: 6. The CDR3 runs 14 residues.

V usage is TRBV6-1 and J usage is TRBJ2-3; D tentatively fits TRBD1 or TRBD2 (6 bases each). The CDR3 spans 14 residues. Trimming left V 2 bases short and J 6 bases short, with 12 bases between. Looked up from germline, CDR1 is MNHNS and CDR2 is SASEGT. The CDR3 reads CASSERRGGDTQYF. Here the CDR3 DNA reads TGTGCCAGCAGTGAACGCAGGGGAGGTGATACGCAGTATTTT.

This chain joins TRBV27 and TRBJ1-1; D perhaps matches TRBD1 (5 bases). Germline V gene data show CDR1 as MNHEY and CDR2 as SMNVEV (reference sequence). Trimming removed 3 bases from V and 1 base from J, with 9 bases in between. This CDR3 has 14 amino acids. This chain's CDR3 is CASSLPGQNTEAFF. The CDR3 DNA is TGTGCCAGCAGTTTGCCAGGGCAGAACACTGAAGCTTTCTTT.

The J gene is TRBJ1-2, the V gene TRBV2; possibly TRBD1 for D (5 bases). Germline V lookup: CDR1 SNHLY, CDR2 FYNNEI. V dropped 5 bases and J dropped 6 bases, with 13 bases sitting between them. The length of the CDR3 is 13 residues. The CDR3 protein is CASSSLRGDGYTF. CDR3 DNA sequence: TGTGCCAGCAGTTCCCTCCGGGGGGATGGCTACACCTTC.

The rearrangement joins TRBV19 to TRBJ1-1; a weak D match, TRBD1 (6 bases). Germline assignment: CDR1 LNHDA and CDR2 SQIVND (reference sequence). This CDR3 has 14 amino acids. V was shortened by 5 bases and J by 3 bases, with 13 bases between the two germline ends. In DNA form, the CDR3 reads TGTGCCAGTAGTCCACAGGGTGGATACACTGAAGCTTTCTTT. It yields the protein CASSPQGGYTEAFF.

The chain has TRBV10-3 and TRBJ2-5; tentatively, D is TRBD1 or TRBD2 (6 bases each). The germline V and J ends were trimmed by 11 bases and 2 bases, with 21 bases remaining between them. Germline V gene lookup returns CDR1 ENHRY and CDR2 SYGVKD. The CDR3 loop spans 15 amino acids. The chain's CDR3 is CASEGGGGLQETQYF. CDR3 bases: TGTGCCTCCGAAGGGGGAGGTGGACTTCAAGAGACCCAGTACTTC.

The CDR3 is CASSQGGPSGTLHF. The DNA of the CDR3 is TGTGCCAGCAGCCAAGGTGGGCCCTCTGGGACCCTCCACTTT. The rearrangement joins TRBV3-1 (or the pseudogene TRBV3-2) to TRBJ1-6; D is ambiguous. The V end lost 1 base, the J end lost 14 bases, and 15 bases lay between the germline ends. Looked up from germline, CDR1 is LGHDT and CDR2 is YNNKEL (reference sequence). The CDR3 is 14 residues long.

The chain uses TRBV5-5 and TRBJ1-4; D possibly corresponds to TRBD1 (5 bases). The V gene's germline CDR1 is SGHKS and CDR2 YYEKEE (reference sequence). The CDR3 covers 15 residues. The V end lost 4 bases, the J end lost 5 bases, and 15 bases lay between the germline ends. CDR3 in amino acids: CASSVMTEFNEKLFF. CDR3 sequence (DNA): TGTGCCAGCAGCGTGATGACAGAGTTCAATGAAAAACTGTTTTTT. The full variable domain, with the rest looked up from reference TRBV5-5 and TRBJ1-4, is DAGVTQSPTHLIKTRGQQVTLRCSPISGHKSVSWYQQVLGQGPQFIFQYYEKEERGRGNFPDRFSARQFPNYSSELNVNALLLGDSALYLCASSVMTEFNEKLFFGSGTQLSVL.

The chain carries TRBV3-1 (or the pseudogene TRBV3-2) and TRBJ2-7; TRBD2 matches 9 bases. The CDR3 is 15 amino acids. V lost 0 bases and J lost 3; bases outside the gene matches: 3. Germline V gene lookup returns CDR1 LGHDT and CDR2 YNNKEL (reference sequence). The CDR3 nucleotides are TGTGCCAGCAGCCAAGAACTAGCGGGTTACTACGAGCAGTACTTC. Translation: CASSQELAGYYEQYF.

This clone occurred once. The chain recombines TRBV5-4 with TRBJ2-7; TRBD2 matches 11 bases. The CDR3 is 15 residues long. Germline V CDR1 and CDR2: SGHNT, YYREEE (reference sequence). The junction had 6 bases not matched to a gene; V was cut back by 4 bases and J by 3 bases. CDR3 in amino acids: CASSEWGLADYEQYF. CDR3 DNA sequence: TGTGCCAGCAGCGAATGGGGACTAGCGGACTACGAGCAGTACTTC.

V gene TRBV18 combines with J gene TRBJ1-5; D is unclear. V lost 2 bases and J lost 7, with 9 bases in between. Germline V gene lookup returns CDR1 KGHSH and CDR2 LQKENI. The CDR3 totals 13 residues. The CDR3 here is CASSPGREQPQHF. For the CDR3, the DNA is TGTGCCAGCTCACCAGGGAGAGAGCAGCCCCAGCATTTT.

CDR3 in amino acids: CSASEGWPQHF. The CDR3 nucleotides are TGCAGTGCCAGCGAAGGGTGGCCCCAGCATTTT. The chain joins TRBV20-1 to TRBJ1-5; D is unresolved. The length of the CDR3 is 11 residues. Looked up from germline, CDR1 is DFQATT and CDR2 is SNEGSKA (reference sequence). V lost 6 bases and J 9 bases, leaving 12 bases between the germline ends.

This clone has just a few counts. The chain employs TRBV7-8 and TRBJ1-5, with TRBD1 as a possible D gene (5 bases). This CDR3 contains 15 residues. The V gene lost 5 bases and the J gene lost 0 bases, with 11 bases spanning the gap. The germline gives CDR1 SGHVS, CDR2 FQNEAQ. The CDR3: CASSPTEYSNQPQHF. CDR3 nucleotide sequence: TGTGCCAGCAGCCCGACAGAGTATAGCAATCAGCCCCAGCATTTT.

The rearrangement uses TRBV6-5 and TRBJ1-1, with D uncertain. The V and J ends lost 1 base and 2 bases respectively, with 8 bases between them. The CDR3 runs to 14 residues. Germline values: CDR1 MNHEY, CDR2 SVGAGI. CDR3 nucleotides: TGTGCCAGCAGTTACTTATCGGGCAACACTGAAGCTTTCTTT. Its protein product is CASSYLSGNTEAFF.

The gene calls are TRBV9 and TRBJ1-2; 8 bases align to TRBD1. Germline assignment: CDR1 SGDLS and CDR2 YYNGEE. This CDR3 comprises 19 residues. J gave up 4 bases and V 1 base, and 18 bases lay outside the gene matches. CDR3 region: CASSVREQGVRGFFYGYTF. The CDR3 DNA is TGTGCCAGCAGCGTACGGGAACAGGGGGTGAGGGGATTTTTCTATGGCTACACCTTC.

CDR3 sequence (DNA): TGTGCCAGCAGCTTATCTAGTCTGGGGGTTGGTGGAAACACCATATATTTT. As protein: CASSLSSLGVGGNTIYF. This chain joins TRBV7-9 and TRBJ1-3; D is possibly TRBD1 (5 bases). CDR1 and CDR2 from the germline V gene are SEHNR and FQNEAQ (reference sequence). The CDR3 consists of 17 residues. V was shortened by 2 bases and J by 3 bases, with 17 bases between the two germline ends.

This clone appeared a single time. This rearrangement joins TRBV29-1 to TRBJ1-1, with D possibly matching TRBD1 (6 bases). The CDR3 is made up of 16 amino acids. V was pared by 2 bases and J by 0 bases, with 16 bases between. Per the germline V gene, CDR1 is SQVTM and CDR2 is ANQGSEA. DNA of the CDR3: TGCAGCGTTGAACCTGGACAGCTCCGAGTGAACACTGAAGCTTTCTTT. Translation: CSVEPGQLRVNTEAFF.

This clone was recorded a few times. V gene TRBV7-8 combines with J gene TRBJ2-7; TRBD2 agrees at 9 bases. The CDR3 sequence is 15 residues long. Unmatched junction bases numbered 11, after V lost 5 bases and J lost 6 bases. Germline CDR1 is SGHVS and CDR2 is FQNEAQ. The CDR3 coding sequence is TGTGCCAGCAGCGAATCCGGGACTAGCACCTCCGAGCAGTACTTC. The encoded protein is CASSESGTSTSEQYF.

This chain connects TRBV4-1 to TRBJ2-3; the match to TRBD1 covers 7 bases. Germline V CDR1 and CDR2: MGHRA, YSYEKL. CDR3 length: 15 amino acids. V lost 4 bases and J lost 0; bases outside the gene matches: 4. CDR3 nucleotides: TGCGCCAGCAGCCTAGACAGGGCGAGCACAGATACGCAGTATTTT. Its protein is CASSLDRASTDTQYF.

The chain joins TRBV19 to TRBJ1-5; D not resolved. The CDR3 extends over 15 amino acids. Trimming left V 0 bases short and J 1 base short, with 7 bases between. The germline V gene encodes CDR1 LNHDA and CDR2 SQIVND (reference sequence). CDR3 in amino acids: CASSIEAFSNQPQHF. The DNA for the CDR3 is TGTGCCAGTAGTATAGAGGCTTTCAGCAATCAGCCCCAGCATTTT.

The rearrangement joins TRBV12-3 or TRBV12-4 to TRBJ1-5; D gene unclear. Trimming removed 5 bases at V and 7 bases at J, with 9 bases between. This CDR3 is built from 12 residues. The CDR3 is CASSLRPQPQHF. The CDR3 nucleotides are TGTGCCAGCAGTCTACGGCCGCAGCCCCAGCATTTT.

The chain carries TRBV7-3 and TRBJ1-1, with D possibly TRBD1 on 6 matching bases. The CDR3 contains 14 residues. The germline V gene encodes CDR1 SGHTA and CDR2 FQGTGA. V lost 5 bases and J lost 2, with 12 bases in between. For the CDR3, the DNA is TGTGCCAGCAGCCCCACAGGGTATAACACTGAAGCTTTCTTT. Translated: CASSPTGYNTEAFF. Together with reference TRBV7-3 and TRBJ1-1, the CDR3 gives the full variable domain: GAGVSQTPSNKVTEKGKYVELRCDPISGHTALYWYRQSLGQGPEFLIYFQGTGAADDSGLPNDRFFAVRPEGSVSTLKIQRTERGDSAVYLCASSPTGYNTEAFFGQGTRLTVV.

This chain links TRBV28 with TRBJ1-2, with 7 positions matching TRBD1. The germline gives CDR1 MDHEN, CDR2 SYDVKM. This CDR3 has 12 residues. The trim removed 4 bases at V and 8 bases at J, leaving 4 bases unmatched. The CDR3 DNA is TGTGCCAGCAGTTCAGGGGGTCTCGGCTACACCTTC. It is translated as CASSSGGLGYTF.

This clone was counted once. The CDR3 region has the DNA TGCGCCAGCAGCTTCCCGGGACAGGGCATGAACACTGAAGCTTTCTTT. Encoded protein: CASSFPGQGMNTEAFF. The gene calls are TRBV5-1 and TRBJ1-1; 9 bases align to TRBD1. Germline V gene lookup returns CDR1 SGHRS and CDR2 YFSETQ. Trimming took 2 bases from V and 0 from J; bases not matched to a gene: 5. The CDR3 has 16 amino acids.

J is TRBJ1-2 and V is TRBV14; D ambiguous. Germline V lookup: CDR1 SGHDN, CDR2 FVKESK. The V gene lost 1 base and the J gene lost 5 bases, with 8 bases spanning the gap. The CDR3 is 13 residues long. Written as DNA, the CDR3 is TGTGCCAGCAGCCAAGGGACTTTTTATGGCTACACCTTC. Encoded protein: CASSQGTFYGYTF.

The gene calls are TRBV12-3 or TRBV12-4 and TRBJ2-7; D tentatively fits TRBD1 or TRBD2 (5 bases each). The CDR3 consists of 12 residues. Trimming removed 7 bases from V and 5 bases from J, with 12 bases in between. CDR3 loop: CASTTLGDEQYF. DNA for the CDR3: TGTGCCAGCACCACCTTGGGGGACGAGCAGTACTTC.

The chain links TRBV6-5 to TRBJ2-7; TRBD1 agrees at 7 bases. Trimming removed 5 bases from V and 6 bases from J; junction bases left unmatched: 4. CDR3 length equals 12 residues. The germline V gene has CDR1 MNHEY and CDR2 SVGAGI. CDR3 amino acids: CASSHRGREQYF. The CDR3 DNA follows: TGTGCCAGCAGTCACAGGGGTCGCGAGCAGTACTTC.

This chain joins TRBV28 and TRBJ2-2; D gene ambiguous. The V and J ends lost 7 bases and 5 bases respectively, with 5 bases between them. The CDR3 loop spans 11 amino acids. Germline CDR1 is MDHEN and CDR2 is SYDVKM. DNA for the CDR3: TGTGCCAGCACCAAAACCGGGGAGCTGTTTTTT. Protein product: CASTKTGELFF.